This T cell receptor beta chain was identified in a study of T cells after yellow fever vaccination (dated by TCRdb to between 2018 and 2021). Background on the whole study: The SMART-Seq v4 Ultra Low Input RNA kit was used to prepare libraries from fractions with low cell numbers. To follow T-cell clones before and after primary and booster YFV17D yellow fever vaccination, bulk TCR alpha and beta repertoires were sequenced over time. The cohort comprised two healthy male donors, one aged 18 to 30 and one aged 30 to 40 years. Bulk PBMC replicates and cell subsets were isolated from blood drawn at multiple timepoints before and after both primary and secondary immunization. General findings and caveats noted by the study authors: Compared with the primary T-cell response, the secondary T-cell response was faster but weaker, reaching its peak on day 5 rather than on day 15. Computational filtering was required because FACS-sorted repertoires could contain abundant contaminating clonotypes from the bulk population. Because the study included only a couple of donors, the extent to which the findings can be generalized is limited. A small share of clonotypes occurred in both CD4 and CD8 compartments, likely arising from convergent recombination. Most clones expanded after primary vaccination were re-detected after the booster (about 95% of CD4 and more than 70% of CD8), suggesting broad memory maintenance.

Concerning this clonotype itself: The antigen it recognizes is unknown. Base qualities are missing; no much larger clone stands one base away.

The listed sequencing device is Illumina NovaSeq 6000. TCR cDNA was synthesized by 5'RACE template switching, which introduced a universal primer site and unique molecular identifiers. Priming of cDNA synthesis was performed from both the TCR alpha and TCR beta constant segments. Library amplification used two PCR steps, and the second PCR step added sample barcodes and sequencing adapters. Libraries were sequenced on Illumina HiSeq 2500 (2x100 bp) or NovaSeq (2x150 bp). On the study's bioinformatics: Demultiplexing of reads and collapsing into UMI consensus sequences were performed with MIGEC, and V(D)J alignment was carried out with MiXCR. Clonotypes responding to the vaccine were identified with edgeR on replicate PBMC samples, with the criteria of FDR below 0.01 and a log2 fold change above 5 up to day 15. CD4 or CD8 identity was assigned to each bulk clonotype according to whether the clonotype was present at higher abundance in the sequenced CD4 repertoire or the sequenced CD8 repertoire. The public reads were quality trimmed at Q25 with fastp and then assembled into clones with MiXCR by TCRdb, keeping productive beta chains. Duplicate CDR3 protein sequences are folded into a single record with the most common DNA and genes. TCRdb assigned the V and J calls; the authors' analysis was not used. The sample table holds around 300,000 distinct CDR3 sequences, of which approximately 4% were seen once. The ten largest account for approximately 23% of the sample.

A distance of 12 bases separates the germline ends of V and J, which lose 4 bases and 4 bases respectively. The CDR3 spans 14 residues, from the cysteine through the phenylalanine. Only the CDR3 part of the read is kept: 42 bases, read in frame from the first base. CDR1 and CDR2, looked up from the germline V gene (reference sequence), are LNHNV and YYDKDF. The sample's treatment or condition label, decoded: live attenuated yellow fever vaccine strain. Two biological replicates of bulk PBMCs were collected at each blood-draw timepoint. PBMCs were isolated from peripheral blood using a standard Ficoll-Paque protocol. TriZol was used to extract RNA from bulk PBMCs, from CD4 and CD8 fractions, and from dextramer-positive and dextramer-negative fractions.

The sequencing used PBMCs, collected 5 days after the yellow fever booster vaccination. The source is a man younger than 35 who received the YFV17D yellow fever vaccine. Recombination linked TRBV15 to TRBJ2-3; the D gene is unclear. The nucleotide sequence reads TGTGCCACCAGCACCCCGGCTAATCCAGATACGCAGTATTTT. Translated, this is CATSTPANPDTQYF.